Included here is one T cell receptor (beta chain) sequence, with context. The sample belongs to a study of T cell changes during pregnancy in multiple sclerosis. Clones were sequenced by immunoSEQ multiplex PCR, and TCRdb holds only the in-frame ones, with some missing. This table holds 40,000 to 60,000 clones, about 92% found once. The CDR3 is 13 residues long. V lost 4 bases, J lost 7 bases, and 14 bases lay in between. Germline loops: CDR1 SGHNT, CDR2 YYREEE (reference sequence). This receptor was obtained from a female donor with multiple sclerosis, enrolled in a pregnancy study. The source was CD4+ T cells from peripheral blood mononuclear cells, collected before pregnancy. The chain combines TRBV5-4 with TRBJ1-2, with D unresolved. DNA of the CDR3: TGTGCCAGCAGCCCCGAAGCAGAGCGTGGCTACACCTTC. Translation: CASSPEAERGYTF.